This passage covers 14 T cell receptor beta chains from one sample sequenced in a study of read filtering for tumor transcriptome and immune sequencing. Molecular barcoded adaptors covering alpha/delta and beta/gamma chains were used on 400 ng RNA. TCRdb redid the calling of the reads with MiXCR, one entry per CDR3 protein. The data show 60,000 to 80,000 distinct CDR3 sequences, roughly 14% seen once. Specimen: a population of CD138-negative cells sorted from bone marrow. These TCRs come from a donor older than 35 with multiple myeloma.

The chain recombines TRBV20-1 with TRBJ2-4; tentatively, D is TRBD2 (5 bases). The CDR3 spans 13 residues. The V gene lost 4 bases and the J gene lost 7 bases, with 14 bases spanning the gap. CDR1 and CDR2 (germline): DFQATT, SNEGSKA (reference sequence). This CDR3 reads CSANPQEVNIQYF. CDR3 sequence (DNA): TGCAGTGCTAACCCCCAGGAGGTCAACATTCAGTACTTC.

A remark on this clonotype: A much larger clone sits a single nucleotide away, making a read error possible. The V call is TRBV5-6, the J call TRBJ2-1; 7 bases align to TRBD1. Germline V gene sequence: CDR1 SGHDT, CDR2 YYEEEE. The CDR3 runs to 16 residues. The CDR3 is CAGSLDRSSSYNEQFF. CDR3 DNA: TGTGCCGGCAGCTTGGACAGGTCGAGCTCCTACAATGAGCAGTTCTTC.

This clonotype was counted many times. V is TRBV6-5 and J is TRBJ2-7, with D perhaps matching TRBD1 (5 bases). V lost 6 bases and J 2 bases, leaving 17 bases between the germline ends. From germline, CDR1 is MNHEY and CDR2 SVGAGI. The CDR3 length is 15 residues. CDR3 nucleotides: TGTGCCAGCAGGGACCTGAAGGGGCTGGCCTACGAGCAGTACTTC. Translation gives CASRDLKGLAYEQYF.

This clonotype was recorded at least ten times. The rearrangement uses TRBV29-1 and TRBJ2-1; 9 nucleotides agree with TRBD2. Germline CDR1 reads SQVTM; CDR2 reads ANQGSEA. The CDR3 is 16 amino acids. With V trimmed by 5 bases and J by 3 bases, 11 bases remained unmatched. CDR3 DNA sequence: TGCAGCGTTCTAGGGCTAGCGGGAAAAAACTACAATGAGCAGTTCTTC. Protein sequence: CSVLGLAGKNYNEQFF.

Concerning this clonotype: One base separates it from a far larger clone, so it is likely a read error. The chain has TRBV4-3 and TRBJ2-1; TRBD2 agrees at 10 bases. The germline CDR1 and CDR2 sequences are LGHNA and YSLEER. The CDR3 has 18 amino acids. Written as DNA, the CDR3 is TGCGCCAGCAGCCAAGCCGCACTAGCGGGGAATGTCTACAATGAGCAGGTCTTC. This codes for CASSQAALAGNVYNEQVF.

This clonotype has ten or more counts. This chain connects TRBV6-6 to TRBJ1-5; the D gene is possibly TRBD1 (5 bases). Germline assignment: CDR1 MNHNY and CDR2 SVGAGI (reference sequence). The CDR3 consists of 13 residues. Between the trimmed V and J ends, which lost 1 base and 5 bases, there was a span of 6 bases. DNA of the CDR3: TGTGCCAGCAGTTACTTGGGGGATCAGCCCCAGCATTTT. Amino acid sequence: CASSYLGDQPQHF.

This clonotype occurred many times. The V and J genes are TRBV20-1 and TRBJ1-5, with D possibly being TRBD1 (5 bases). CDR3 length: 14 amino acids. Germline-derived CDR1 and CDR2 are DFQATT and SNEGSKA (reference sequence). Trimming removed 3 bases at V and 0 bases at J, with 9 bases between. CDR3 in amino acids: CSARSGTSNQPQHF. Written as DNA, the CDR3 is TGCAGTGCTAGGTCGGGGACTAGCAATCAGCCCCAGCATTTT.

Notes on this clonotype: This may be a read error: a much more frequent sequence differs by one nucleotide. This rearrangement joins TRBV29-1 to TRBJ1-1; D remains ambiguous. Germline V gene data show CDR1 as SQVTM and CDR2 as ANQGSEA. The V and J ends lost 3 bases and 1 base respectively, with 12 bases between them. CDR3 length: 14 amino acids. CDR3 coding DNA: TGCAGCGTTGAGGGTCGGGTCGGGAACACTGAAGCTTTCTTT. Amino acids: CSVEGRVGNTEAFF. Supplemented by reference TRBV29-1 and TRBJ1-1, the full variable domain reads SAVISQKPSRDICQRGTSLTIQCQVDSQVTMMFWYRQQPGQSLTLIATANQGSEATYESGFVIDKFPISRPNLTFSTLTVSNMSPEDSSIYLCSVEGRVGNTEAFFGQGTRLTVV.

In this sample, this clonotype turned up many times. The chain links TRBV12-3 or TRBV12-4 to TRBJ2-3, with no clear D. This CDR3 is 11 amino acids long. The V end lost 1 base, the J end lost 8 bases, and 4 bases lay between the germline ends. The CDR3: CASSLEGTQYF. The CDR3 DNA follows: TGTGCCAGCAGTTTAGAGGGTACGCAGTATTTT.

This clonotype was counted ten times or more. The chain joins TRBV29-1 to TRBJ2-7; perhaps TRBD1 as D (6 bases). The CDR3 is 14 amino acids. Trimming pared 6 bases from V and 6 bases from J, leaving 21 bases between. Germline V gene sequence: CDR1 SQVTM, CDR2 ANQGSEA. Here the CDR3 DNA reads TGCAGCGTCGGCAGGGGCCCCTATTCGAGCGAGCAGTACTTC. This codes for CSVGRGPYSSEQYF.

CDR3 protein: CASSEDRSSYNEQFF. The CDR3, as DNA: TGTGCCAGCAGTGAAGACCGTAGCTCCTACAATGAGCAGTTCTTC. The chain has TRBV2 and TRBJ2-1; D uncertain. The V and J ends lost 1 base and 0 bases respectively, with 7 bases between them. CDR1 is SNHLY, CDR2 FYNNEI, per germline. The CDR3 is 15 amino acids.

This chain joins TRBV4-3 and TRBJ2-3; 11 nucleotides agree with TRBD1. The length of the CDR3 is 18 residues. Germline V gene sequence: CDR1 LGHNA, CDR2 YSLEER. V was clipped by 3 bases and J by 0 bases; unmatched bases: 8. The CDR3 bases are TGCGCCAGCAGCCAGCGGACAGGGGGCGGAATTAGCACAGATACGCAGTATTTT. Translated, it gives CASSQRTGGGISTDTQYF.

V gene TRBV18 combines with J gene TRBJ2-3; D is unclear. The CDR3 covers 14 residues. Trimming took off 6 bases at V and 3 bases at J, with 13 bases between the two ends. CDR1 and CDR2 from the germline V gene are KGHSH and LQKENI. DNA of the CDR3: TGTGCCAGCTCGCCTCCATCGATGACAGATACGCAGTATTTT. Its translation is CASSPPSMTDTQYF.

This clonotype was detected ten times or more. The chain uses TRBV24-1 and TRBJ2-1; no clear D gene. V gave up 2 bases and J gave up 8 bases, with 12 bases separating them. The germline V gene encodes CDR1 KGHDR and CDR2 SFDVKD. CDR3 size: 14 residues. The CDR3 coding sequence is TGTGCCACCAGTGATTCCCCAATGGAGCATGAGCAGTTCTTC. Translation: CATSDSPMEHEQFF.